One sample yielded the 22 T cell receptor beta chains listed below, sequenced in a study of blood T cell repertoires in COVID-19. TCRdb keeps only in-frame clones here, not all; method: immunoSEQ multiplex PCR. The sample consists of under 250,000 clones, about 85% of them appearing once. Sequencing input: peripheral blood. The receptors were gathered from a man younger than 30 with active or convalescent COVID-19.

The J gene is TRBJ1-4, the V gene TRBV6-5; 11 bases match TRBD1. The CDR3 consists of 14 residues. V was clipped by 6 bases and J by 6 bases; unmatched bases: 3. Germline loops: CDR1 MNHEY, CDR2 SVGAGI. CDR3 DNA sequence: TGTGCCAGCAGACGGACAGGGGGCGATGAAAAACTGTTTTTT. Residues: CASRRTGGDEKLFF.

The chain uses TRBV9 and TRBJ2-3; D is perhaps TRBD2 (5 bases). Germline V gene data show CDR1 as SGDLS and CDR2 as YYNGEE. The CDR3 has 14 residues. V lost 1 base and J lost 5, with 11 bases in between. The CDR3 DNA reads as TGTGCCAGCAGCGTACATCTTCGGGAAGATACGCAGTATTTT. Amino acid sequence: CASSVHLREDTQYF.

The chain has TRBV18 and TRBJ2-3; no clear D gene. Per germline, CDR1 KGHSH and CDR2 LQKENI. V shed 2 bases and J shed 4 bases, with 10 bases lying between them. The CDR3 is made up of 14 amino acids. CDR3 in amino acids: CASSPVQVADTQYF. CDR3 DNA sequence: TGTGCCAGCTCACCAGTTCAGGTTGCAGATACGCAGTATTTT.

This rearrangement joins TRBV9 to TRBJ1-2; D possibly corresponds to TRBD1 (6 bases). From germline, CDR1 is SGDLS and CDR2 YYNGEE. The CDR3 runs to 16 residues. The V gene lost 2 bases and the J gene lost 3 bases, with 17 bases spanning the gap. CDR3 bases: TGTGCCAGCAGCGTGGGCCCATCGGACAGCTACTATGGCTACACCTTC. It is translated as CASSVGPSDSYYGYTF.

The chain is built from TRBV5-1 and TRBJ2-7, with a possible D match to TRBD2 (6 bases). CDR3 length equals 14 residues. Deletions cut 0 bases from V and 2 bases from J, with 9 bases between. The germline gives CDR1 SGHRS, CDR2 YFSETQ. The CDR3 DNA sequence: TGCGCCAGCAGCTTGGGCGGAGGGACCTACGAGCAGTACTTC. Its protein product is CASSLGGGTYEQYF.

The V gene is TRBV13, the J gene TRBJ1-6; weak D call: TRBD1 (5 bases). Trimming removed 5 bases at V and 7 bases at J, with 12 bases between. CDR3 size: 14 residues. Per the germline V gene, CDR1 is PRHDT and CDR2 is FYEKMQ (reference sequence). CDR3 sequence (DNA): TGTGCCAGCAGCAAGACAGTCACGAATTCACCCCTCCACTTT. This translates into CASSKTVTNSPLHF.

The V and J genes are TRBV27 and TRBJ2-6; 8 nucleotides align to TRBD2. CDR3 length equals 20 residues. Germline loops: CDR1 MNHEY, CDR2 SMNVEV (reference sequence). V was pared by 0 bases and J by 0 bases, with 10 bases of the junction left unmatched. The CDR3 sequence: CASSLSVRLAGLSGANVLTF. DNA for the CDR3: TGTGCCAGCAGTTTATCTGTGCGGCTAGCGGGCCTCTCTGGGGCCAACGTCCTGACTTTC.

The chain carries TRBV7-3 and TRBJ2-1; no firm D call. V was clipped by 2 bases and J by 7 bases, with 12 bases between them. CDR1 is SGHTA and CDR2 is FQGTGA in the germline V gene. The CDR3 runs to 14 residues. The chain's CDR3 is CASSLGEAGNEQFF. The CDR3 DNA is TGTGCCAGCAGCTTAGGAGAAGCTGGGAATGAGCAGTTCTTC.

This chain links TRBV11-3 with TRBJ2-3; a possible D gene is TRBD2 (7 bases). Germline V lookup: CDR1 SGHNT, CDR2 YENEEA. Trimming took 5 bases from V and 1 from J, leaving 16 bases between them. The CDR3 consists of 16 residues. DNA of the CDR3: TGTGCCAGCAGCCCCTTCGGCGGGGGCGGCACAGATACGCAGTATTTT. This codes for CASSPFGGGGTDTQYF.

This clone was observed a few times. This chain links TRBV5-4 with TRBJ1-2; possible D gene TRBD1, 5 bases. The CDR3 has 14 residues. Germline CDR1 and CDR2: SGHNT and YYREEE (reference sequence). Trimming pared 5 bases from V and 6 bases from J, leaving 17 bases between. The CDR3 sequence: CASRQPNQGHGYTF. The CDR3 bases are TGTGCCAGCAGGCAACCCAACCAGGGCCATGGCTACACCTTC. The full variable domain, with the rest looked up from reference TRBV5-4 and TRBJ1-2, is ETGVTQSPTHLIKTRGQQVTLRCSSQSGHNTVSWYQQALGQGPQFIFQYYREEENGRGNFPPRFSGLQFPNYSSELNVNALELDDSALYLCASRQPNQGHGYTFGSGTRLTVV.

The V and J genes are TRBV15 and TRBJ2-7; TRBD2 is a possible D gene (5 bases). Germline V gene sequence: CDR1 LNHNV, CDR2 YYDKDF (reference sequence). The V gene lost 8 bases and the J gene lost 7 bases, with 18 bases spanning the gap. There are 13 residues in the CDR3. The CDR3 region is CATRALSPGEQYF. Here the CDR3 DNA reads TGTGCCACCCGGGCCCTATCGCCGGGGGAGCAGTACTTC.

The chain is built from TRBV18 and TRBJ1-2; TRBD1 might be the D (6 bases). In germline, CDR1 is KGHSH, CDR2 LQKENI. Trimming stripped 3 bases from V and 8 bases from J, with 19 bases between. The CDR3 totals 15 residues. CDR3 sequence: CASSPPAQGLRGYTF. CDR3 in DNA: TGTGCCAGCTCACCCCCCGCACAGGGTTTGAGGGGCTACACCTTC.

The rearrangement uses TRBV6-2 or TRBV6-3 and TRBJ1-5; no firm D call. The CDR3 sequence is 15 residues long. V dropped 6 bases and J dropped 0 bases, with 12 bases sitting between them. The V gene's germline CDR1 is MNHEY and CDR2 SVGEGT. DNA of the CDR3: TGTGCCAGCAGCCCACGCAGAACTAGCAATCAGCCCCAGCATTTT. The encoded protein is CASSPRRTSNQPQHF.

This clone was counted only a few times. The J gene is TRBJ1-3, the V gene TRBV18; no definite D call. In germline, CDR1 is KGHSH, CDR2 LQKENI. Trimming shortened V by 2 bases and J by 0 bases, and 5 bases separated the two germline ends. CDR3 length equals 14 residues. CDR3 amino acids: CASSPDISGNTIYF. The CDR3, as DNA: TGTGCCAGCTCACCAGACATCTCTGGAAACACCATATATTTT.

This clone has just a few counts. The chain joins TRBV10-1 to TRBJ2-1; 8 nucleotides line up with TRBD2. V lost 5 bases and J lost 7; bases outside the gene matches: 4. Germline V gives CDR1 WNHNN, CDR2 SYGVQD (reference sequence). The CDR3 covers 13 residues. In DNA, the CDR3 is TGCGCCAGCAGTCCTGCTAGCGGGAATGAGCAGTTCTTC. Translation: CASSPASGNEQFF.

V is TRBV7-2 and J is TRBJ1-2; D is unclear. Germline V gene lookup returns CDR1 SGHTA and CDR2 FQGNSA. Trimming took 3 bases from V and 4 from J, leaving 15 bases between them. This CDR3 has 15 residues. The DNA of the CDR3 is TGTGCCAGCAGCTTTACGGCAGCTGGAGGCTATGGCTACACCTTC. Translation: CASSFTAAGGYGYTF.

The chain couples TRBV27 to TRBJ2-1, with 9 bases matching TRBD2. CDR3 length: 15 amino acids. Trimming at V came to 5 bases and at J to 0 bases, leaving 2 bases not matched to a gene. Per the germline V gene, CDR1 is MNHEY and CDR2 is SMNVEV (reference sequence). The CDR3 loop reads CASSGSGSSYNEQFF. The CDR3 DNA sequence: TGTGCCAGCAGTGGTAGCGGGAGCTCCTACAATGAGCAGTTCTTC.

This clone appeared a few times. This rearrangement joins TRBV15 to TRBJ1-1; TRBD1 might be the D (6 bases). This CDR3 region has 14 residues. The V gene's germline CDR1 is LNHNV and CDR2 YYDKDF (reference sequence). Trimming removed 3 bases at V and 9 bases at J, with 17 bases between. The CDR3 nucleotides are TGTGCCACCAGCAGCCCCGGACAGTCAGTCAAAGCTTTCTTT. Its protein is CATSSPGQSVKAFF.

The sample holds one count of this clone. The genes are TRBV5-6 and TRBJ2-5, with TRBD2 as a possible D gene (6 bases). The CDR3 is 14 amino acids. Germline CDR1 SGHDT, CDR2 YYEEEE. Trimming took 3 bases from V and 7 from J, leaving 16 bases between them. The CDR3 nucleotides are TGTGCCAGCAGCTCGGGGGTTCAATGGGGGACCCAGTACTTC. Translated: CASSSGVQWGTQYF.

The chain has TRBV19 and TRBJ1-1; D remains ambiguous. The V end was cut by 6 bases, the J end by 1 base, with 15 bases between. This CDR3 spans 15 amino acids. Per germline, CDR1 LNHDA and CDR2 SQIVND (reference sequence). Written as DNA, the CDR3 is TGTGCCAGTAGAAAACGGTTGGCGGGGAACACTGAAGCTTTCTTT. Translation gives CASRKRLAGNTEAFF.

The chain recombines TRBV20-1 with TRBJ2-7; the D is unclear. CDR3 length equals 14 residues. V was cut by 3 bases and J by 0 bases, with 12 bases left in between. Germline loops: CDR1 DFQATT, CDR2 SNEGSKA (reference sequence). CDR3 residues: CSASVGSFSYEQYF. The CDR3 DNA follows: TGCAGTGCTAGTGTGGGCAGCTTCTCCTACGAGCAGTACTTC.

The V and J genes are TRBV10-3 and TRBJ1-2, with 9 bases lining up with TRBD1. The germline CDR1 and CDR2 sequences are ENHRY and SYGVKD. The CDR3 contains 19 residues. V gave up 0 bases and J gave up 4 bases; unmatched junction bases: 15. Here the CDR3 reads CAISESKGLRTGDAYGYTF. The CDR3 DNA reads as TGTGCCATCAGTGAGTCGAAGGGACTTCGGACAGGGGATGCCTATGGCTACACCTTC.